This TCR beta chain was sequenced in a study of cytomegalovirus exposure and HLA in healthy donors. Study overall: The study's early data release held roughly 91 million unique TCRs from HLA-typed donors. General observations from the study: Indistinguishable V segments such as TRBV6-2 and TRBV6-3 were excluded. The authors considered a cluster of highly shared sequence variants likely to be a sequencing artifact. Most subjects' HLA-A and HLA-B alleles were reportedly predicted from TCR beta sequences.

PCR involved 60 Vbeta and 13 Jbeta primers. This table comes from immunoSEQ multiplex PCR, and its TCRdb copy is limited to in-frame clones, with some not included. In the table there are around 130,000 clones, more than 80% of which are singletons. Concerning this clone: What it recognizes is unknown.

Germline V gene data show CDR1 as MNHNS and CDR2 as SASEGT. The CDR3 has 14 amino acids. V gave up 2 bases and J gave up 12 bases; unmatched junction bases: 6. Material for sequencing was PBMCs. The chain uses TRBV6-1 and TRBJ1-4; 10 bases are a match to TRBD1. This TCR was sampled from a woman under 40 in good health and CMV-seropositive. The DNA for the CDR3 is TGTGCCAGCAGTGAAATTCAGGGGACAGGGGAACTGTTTTTT. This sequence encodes CASSEIQGTGELFF.